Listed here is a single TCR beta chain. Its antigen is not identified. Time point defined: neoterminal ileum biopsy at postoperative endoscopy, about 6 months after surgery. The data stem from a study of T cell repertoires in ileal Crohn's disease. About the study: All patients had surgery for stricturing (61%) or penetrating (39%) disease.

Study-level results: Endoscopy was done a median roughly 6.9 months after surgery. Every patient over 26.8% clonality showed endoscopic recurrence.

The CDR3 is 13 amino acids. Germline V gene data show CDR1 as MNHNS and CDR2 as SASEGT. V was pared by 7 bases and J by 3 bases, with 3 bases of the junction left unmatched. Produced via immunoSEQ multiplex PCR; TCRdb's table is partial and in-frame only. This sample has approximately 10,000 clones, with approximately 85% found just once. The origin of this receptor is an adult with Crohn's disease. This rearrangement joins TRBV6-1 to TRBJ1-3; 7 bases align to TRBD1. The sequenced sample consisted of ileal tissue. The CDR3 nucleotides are TGTGCCAGCACCTCAGGGGGTGGAAACACCATATATTTT. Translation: CASTSGGGNTIYF.